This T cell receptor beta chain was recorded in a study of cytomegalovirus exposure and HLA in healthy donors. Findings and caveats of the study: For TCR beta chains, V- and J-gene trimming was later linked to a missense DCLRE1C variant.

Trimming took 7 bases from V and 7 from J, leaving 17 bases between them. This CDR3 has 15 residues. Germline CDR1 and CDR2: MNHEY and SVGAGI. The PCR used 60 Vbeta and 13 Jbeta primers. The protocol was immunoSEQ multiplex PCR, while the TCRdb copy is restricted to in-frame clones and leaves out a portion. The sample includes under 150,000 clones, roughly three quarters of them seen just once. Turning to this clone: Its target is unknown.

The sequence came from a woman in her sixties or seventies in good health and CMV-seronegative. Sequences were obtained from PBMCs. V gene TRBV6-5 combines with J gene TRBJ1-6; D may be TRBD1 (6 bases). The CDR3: CASTFTGSRNSPLHF. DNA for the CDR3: TGTGCCAGCACTTTTACAGGGTCTCGGAATTCACCCCTCCACTTT.